This T cell receptor (beta chain) was obtained from a study of human thymus T cells. Study findings and constraints: An apparent bias in V and J gene usage was seen in thymic and blood repertoires.

Thymus pieces cut out during corrective heart surgery were the tissue that was used. Clones were sequenced by immunoSEQ multiplex PCR, and TCRdb holds only the in-frame ones, with some missing. In the table there are tens of thousands of clones, 90% to 98% of which are singletons. Germline lookup yields CDR1 MDHEN and CDR2 SYDVKM. The trim removed 6 bases at V and 3 bases at J, leaving 3 bases unmatched. This CDR3 is 14 amino acids long. About this clone: What it recognizes is unknown.

Sequenced sample: thymus tissue. The V and J genes are TRBV28 and TRBJ2-7; 12 nucleotides agree with TRBD1. The sequence was obtained from a boy younger than two with a congenital heart defect but otherwise immunologically healthy. The CDR3: CASSGTGGNYEQYF. CDR3 in DNA: TGTGCCAGCAGCGGGACAGGGGGCAACTACGAGCAGTACTTC.